This T cell receptor (beta chain) was retrieved from a study of graft-versus-host responses after intestinal transplantation (TCRdb year 2021). Context from the whole study: The transplants that recipients received were multivisceral, liver-intestinal, or isolated intestinal. All recipients received anti-thymocyte globulin induction followed by maintenance tacrolimus and steroids for approximately 3 years. Graft-versus-host and host-versus-graft alloreactive T cell clones were tracked in the graft, circulation and bone marrow after intestinal transplantation using bulk TCR-beta CDR3 sequencing. To identify alloreactive clones, pre-transplant mixed lymphocyte reaction products were sequenced and then compared with unstimulated pre-transplant donor and recipient T cells. The cohort enrolled about 23 intestinal transplant recipients, one of whom was a retransplant, and 3 patients without pretransplant specimens were excluded. Donor T cell macrochimerism was defined as a peak of at least 4% donor T cells among recipient peripheral blood mononuclear cells. Rather than going through the commercial service, samples from three later patients were sequenced in-house on an Illumina MiSeq and processed with MiXCR.

The time point tag for this specimen amounts to: cells obtained before transplantation from donor or recipient. CD3+CD4+ and CD3+CD8+ populations were FACS-sorted from unstimulated pre-transplant donor and recipient cells taken from spleen or lymph nodes. General conclusions and limits of the study: Peak levels of circulating GvH clones were associated with declines in HvG clones early after transplant. Patients with donor T cell macrochimerism had high GvH to HvG T cell clonal ratios in their allografts. The relatively low number and heterogeneity of intestinal transplant patients limited the conclusions. GvH clones were found in recipient bone marrow, and some of the GvH clones appeared earlier in ileal mucosa or blood, which is consistent with an intestinal mucosal origin.

To prepare the library, the immunoSEQ multiplex PCR assay was applied. For most patients, genomic DNA was isolated with the Qiagen DNeasy Blood and Tissue Kit and shipped frozen to Adaptive Biotechnologies for TCR sequencing. For most patients, genomic DNA was subjected to high-throughput TCR-beta CDR3 sequencing by Adaptive Biotechnologies. In the paper's pipeline: TCR sequencing data for around 19 patients were retrieved from Adaptive's ImmunoSEQ software; a few other patients were processed with MiXCR and VDJtools. To correct CD4 versus CD8 sorting errors, sequences present in both subsets at a frequency ratio below 5:1 were removed. Because the origin of CDR3 nucleotide sequences shared between donor and recipient could not be assigned, those sequences were removed. To count as alloreactive, a clone needed at least 2-fold expansion over unstimulated cells and a minimum CFSE-low frequency of 0.002% (template counts) or 0.001% (read counts). A clone was considered mappable if detected in the sequenced pre-transplant spleen, lymph node, or MLR CFSE-low populations of the donor or recipient. The cumulative frequency of alloreactive clones was calculated as a percentage of all sequences, weighted by copy number. Drawn from immuneACCESS, this table holds only the in-frame rearrangements with V and J called that TCRdb kept. Clones are partly lost; checked studies trace under half to an unresolved V gene and leave the rest unexplained. V, J and clone size are taken as reported in that table, and D and trimming were inferred from the DNA itself. This sample lists some 97,000 clones; about 90% were detected once. The ten largest clones represent 0.95% of the sample.

V lost 4 bases and J lost 5 bases, and the count of bases not matched to a germline gene is 10. The cysteine opens and the phenylalanine closes a CDR3 of 15 amino acids. The entry retains the CDR3 DNA only, 45 bases that are in frame from base 1. From a lookup of the germline V gene, CDR1 and CDR2 are SGHDT and YYEEEE. Comments on this clone: Its antigen has not been determined. No quality values exist for individual bases; no much larger clone is one base distant.

The rearranged chain carries TRBV5-6 and TRBJ1-1, with TRBD1 identical over 8 junction bases. This receptor was taken from a human donor who was the organ donor for an intestinal transplant. The sample was unstimulated CD4+ T cells sorted from spleen or lymph node cells, taken before transplant. CDR3 sequence: CASSTRQGAMTEAFF. The bases read TGTGCCAGCAGCACCCGGCAGGGGGCAATGACTGAAGCTTTCTTT.